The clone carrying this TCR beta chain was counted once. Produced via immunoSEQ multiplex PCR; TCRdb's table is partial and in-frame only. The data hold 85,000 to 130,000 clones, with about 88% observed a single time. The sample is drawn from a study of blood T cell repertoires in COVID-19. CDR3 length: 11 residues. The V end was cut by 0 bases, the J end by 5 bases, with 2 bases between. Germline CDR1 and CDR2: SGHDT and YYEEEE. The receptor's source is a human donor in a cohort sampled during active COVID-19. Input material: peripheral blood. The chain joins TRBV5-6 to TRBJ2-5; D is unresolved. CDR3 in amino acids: CASSLAETQYF. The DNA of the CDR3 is TGTGCCAGCAGCTTGGCGGAGACCCAGTACTTC.